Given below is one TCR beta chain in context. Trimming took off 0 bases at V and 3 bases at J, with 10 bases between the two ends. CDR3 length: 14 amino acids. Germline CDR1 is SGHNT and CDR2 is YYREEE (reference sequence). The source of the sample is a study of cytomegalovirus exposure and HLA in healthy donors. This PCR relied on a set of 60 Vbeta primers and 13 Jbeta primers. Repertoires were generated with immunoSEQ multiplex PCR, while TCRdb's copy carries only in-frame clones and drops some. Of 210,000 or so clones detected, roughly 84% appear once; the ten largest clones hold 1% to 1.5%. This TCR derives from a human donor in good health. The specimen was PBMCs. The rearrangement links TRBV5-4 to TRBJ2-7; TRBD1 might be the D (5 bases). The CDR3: CASSLESGNYEQYF. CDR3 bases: TGTGCCAGCAGCTTGGAGTCAGGGAACTACGAGCAGTACTTC.